This is a list of T cell receptor beta chains from one sample in a study of T-cell memory formation after mild COVID-19. TCRdb reprocessed the 5' RACE reads via MiXCR and lists one record per CDR3 protein. The table shows tens of thousands of distinct CDR3 sequences, with 20% to 30% occurring only once. The sample comprised PBMCs or a T cell subset sorted from them (not recorded which). These receptors were taken from a man aged 18 to 30 who had mild COVID-19 (a few samples of this study predate the infection). Cell type and time point are not known. The CDR3 runs from the conserved cysteine through the conserved F or W. Each record gives: CDR3 protein, D gene, V gene, CDR3 length. The D gene is left open where the match is weak.

cdr3_aa: CSVETPDRGQETQYF; d_call: TRBD1; v_call: TRBV29-1; cdr3_length: 15
cdr3_aa: CASCDFQETQYF; d_call: NA; v_call: TRBV18; cdr3_length: 12
cdr3_aa: CASSQTWGSNQPQHF; d_call: NA; v_call: TRBV7-8; cdr3_length: 15
cdr3_aa: CASSPGTSGGYEQYF; d_call: TRBD2; v_call: TRBV7-8; cdr3_length: 15
cdr3_aa: CASSLQGHTEAFF; d_call: NA; v_call: TRBV14; cdr3_length: 13
cdr3_aa: CASSQWAETQYF; d_call: NA; v_call: TRBV7-9; cdr3_length: 12
cdr3_aa: CASSLSSQETQYF; d_call: NA; v_call: TRBV7-9; cdr3_length: 13
cdr3_aa: CASSLGLGLGVETQYF; d_call: TRBD2; v_call: TRBV7-6; cdr3_length: 16
cdr3_aa: CASSPSGRANTGELFF; d_call: NA; v_call: TRBV3-1; cdr3_length: 16
cdr3_aa: CASSYRDNEQFF; d_call: NA; v_call: TRBV6-5; cdr3_length: 12
cdr3_aa: CSAIYRIRGDTEAFF; d_call: NA; v_call: TRBV20-1; cdr3_length: 15
cdr3_aa: CATSRLPPGTELAKNIQYF; d_call: TRBD1; v_call: TRBV15; cdr3_length: 19
cdr3_aa: CASSPGTSGYYTDTQYF; d_call: TRBD2; v_call: TRBV18; cdr3_length: 17
cdr3_aa: CASSLVQGGGEKLFF; d_call: NA; v_call: TRBV7-6; cdr3_length: 15
cdr3_aa: CASSTGTGGNYEQYF; d_call: TRBD1; v_call: TRBV5-1; cdr3_length: 15
cdr3_aa: CASSSADRGLTPLHF; d_call: TRBD1; v_call: TRBV7-9; cdr3_length: 15
cdr3_aa: CASSSGPYEQYF; d_call: NA; v_call: TRBV12-3/TRBV12-4; cdr3_length: 12
cdr3_aa: CASSQYKASTDTQYF; d_call: NA; v_call: TRBV11-2; cdr3_length: 15
cdr3_aa: CASSSRGRPYEQYF; d_call: TRBD1; v_call: TRBV7-9; cdr3_length: 14
cdr3_aa: CASITPGEDEAFF; d_call: NA; v_call: TRBV19; cdr3_length: 13
cdr3_aa: CAWAGDRRETQYF; d_call: TRBD2; v_call: TRBV30; cdr3_length: 13
cdr3_aa: CASSLLRRLNTEAFF; d_call: NA; v_call: TRBV7-3; cdr3_length: 15
cdr3_aa: CASSLGGDGGTEAFF; d_call: NA; v_call: TRBV5-1; cdr3_length: 15
cdr3_aa: CASSDWEKDTGELFF; d_call: NA; v_call: TRBV28; cdr3_length: 15
cdr3_aa: CASSLVALMNTEAFF; d_call: NA; v_call: TRBV7-9; cdr3_length: 15
cdr3_aa: CASSAGTGGQYEQYF; d_call: TRBD1; v_call: TRBV2; cdr3_length: 15
cdr3_aa: CASSLVRSYNEQFF; d_call: NA; v_call: TRBV12-3/TRBV12-4; cdr3_length: 14
cdr3_aa: CASAGGVTEAFF; d_call: NA; v_call: TRBV2; cdr3_length: 12
cdr3_aa: CAWSLGSEETQYF; d_call: NA; v_call: TRBV30; cdr3_length: 13
cdr3_aa: CASNPAWDYGYTF; d_call: NA; v_call: TRBV6-5; cdr3_length: 13
cdr3_aa: CASSQDRLTHLRTDTQYF; d_call: NA; v_call: TRBV3-1; cdr3_length: 18
cdr3_aa: CASSLGTGQNTEAFF; d_call: TRBD1; v_call: TRBV7-9; cdr3_length: 15
cdr3_aa: CATRGRGWDQETQYF; d_call: TRBD2; v_call: TRBV25-1; cdr3_length: 15
cdr3_aa: CASSSTWDQSYEQYF; d_call: NA; v_call: TRBV7-9; cdr3_length: 15
cdr3_aa: CASSPRGRSGLMGGYTF; d_call: NA; v_call: TRBV7-9; cdr3_length: 17
cdr3_aa: CASWGQPLYGYTF; d_call: TRBD1; v_call: TRBV27; cdr3_length: 13
cdr3_aa: CASGLGTSRSGELFF; d_call: TRBD2; v_call: TRBV12-5; cdr3_length: 15
cdr3_aa: CASSLTIRSGNTIYF; d_call: NA; v_call: TRBV7-9; cdr3_length: 15
cdr3_aa: CSARIPGHAPDEQYF; d_call: NA; v_call: TRBV20-1; cdr3_length: 15
cdr3_aa: CASTCTGQAEGEETQYF; d_call: TRBD1; v_call: TRBV10-1; cdr3_length: 17
cdr3_aa: CASSLAGVGGRVTEAFF; d_call: NA; v_call: TRBV5-1; cdr3_length: 17
cdr3_aa: CASSYSIQGLVSGNTIYF; d_call: NA; v_call: TRBV6-5; cdr3_length: 18
cdr3_aa: CASSPGGLAGSQYF; d_call: TRBD2; v_call: TRBV6-5; cdr3_length: 14
cdr3_aa: CASSPDMTYEQYF; d_call: NA; v_call: TRBV11-2; cdr3_length: 13
cdr3_aa: CASSQESGATTDTQYF; d_call: NA; v_call: TRBV14; cdr3_length: 16
cdr3_aa: CASSSVGNYAYNEQFF; d_call: NA; v_call: TRBV7-2; cdr3_length: 16
cdr3_aa: CASSPHGTGGQPQHF; d_call: TRBD1; v_call: TRBV5-6; cdr3_length: 15
cdr3_aa: CASSFPSGGAFNEQFF; d_call: TRBD2; v_call: TRBV7-6; cdr3_length: 16
cdr3_aa: CASGGAIEQFF; d_call: NA; v_call: TRBV6-5; cdr3_length: 11
cdr3_aa: CASSLGRGNIQYF; d_call: NA; v_call: TRBV27; cdr3_length: 13
cdr3_aa: CASSSGQGADEQFF; d_call: TRBD1; v_call: TRBV7-9; cdr3_length: 14
cdr3_aa: CASSVGASESDTQYF; d_call: NA; v_call: TRBV9; cdr3_length: 15
cdr3_aa: CASSLGLGERSPNYGYTF; d_call: NA; v_call: TRBV5-5; cdr3_length: 18
cdr3_aa: CASSLSGGANYGYTF; d_call: NA; v_call: TRBV27; cdr3_length: 15
cdr3_aa: CASSQKYPPANTGELFF; d_call: NA; v_call: TRBV4-1; cdr3_length: 17
cdr3_aa: CASSYSSRTGELFF; d_call: NA; v_call: TRBV6-2/TRBV6-3; cdr3_length: 14